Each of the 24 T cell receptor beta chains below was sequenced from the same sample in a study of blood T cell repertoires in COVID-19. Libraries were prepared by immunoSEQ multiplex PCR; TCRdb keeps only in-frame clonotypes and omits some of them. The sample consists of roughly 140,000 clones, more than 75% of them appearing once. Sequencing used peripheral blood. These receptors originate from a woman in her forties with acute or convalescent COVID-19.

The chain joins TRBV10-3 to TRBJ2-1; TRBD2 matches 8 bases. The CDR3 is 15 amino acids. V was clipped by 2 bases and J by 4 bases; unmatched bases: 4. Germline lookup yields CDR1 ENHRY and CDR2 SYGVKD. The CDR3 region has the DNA TGTGCCATCAGTGAGGTTGCTAGCGGGTACAATGAGCAGTTCTTC. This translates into CAISEVASGYNEQFF.

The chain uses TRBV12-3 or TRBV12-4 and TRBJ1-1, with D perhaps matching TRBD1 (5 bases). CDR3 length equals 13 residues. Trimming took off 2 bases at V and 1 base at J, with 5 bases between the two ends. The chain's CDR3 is CASSLRGNTEAFF. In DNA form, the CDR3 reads TGTGCCAGCAGTTTAAGGGGGAACACTGAAGCTTTCTTT.

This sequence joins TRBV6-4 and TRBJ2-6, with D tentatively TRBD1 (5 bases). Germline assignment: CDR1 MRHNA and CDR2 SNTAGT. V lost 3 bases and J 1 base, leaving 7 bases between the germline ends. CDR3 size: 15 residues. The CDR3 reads CASSEQGSGANVLTF. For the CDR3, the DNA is TGTGCCAGCAGTGAGCAGGGTTCTGGGGCCAACGTCCTGACTTTC.

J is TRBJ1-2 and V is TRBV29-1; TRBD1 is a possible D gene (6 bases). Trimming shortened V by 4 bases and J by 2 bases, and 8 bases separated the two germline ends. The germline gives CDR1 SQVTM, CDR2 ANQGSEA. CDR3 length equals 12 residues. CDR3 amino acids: CSVVQGNYGYTF. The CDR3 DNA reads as TGCAGCGTTGTTCAGGGGAACTATGGCTACACCTTC. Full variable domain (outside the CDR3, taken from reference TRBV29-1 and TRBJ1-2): SAVISQKPSRDICQRGTSLTIQCQVDSQVTMMFWYRQQPGQSLTLIATANQGSEATYESGFVIDKFPISRPNLTFSTLTVSNMSPEDSSIYLCSVVQGNYGYTFGSGTRLTVV.

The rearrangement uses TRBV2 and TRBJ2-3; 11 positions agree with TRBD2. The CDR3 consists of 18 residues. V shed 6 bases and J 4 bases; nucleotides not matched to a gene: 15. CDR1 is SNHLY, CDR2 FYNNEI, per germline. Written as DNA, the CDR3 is TGTGCCAGCAGCCCCATAGCGGGGGGGGACCCTTGGGCAGATACGCAGTATTTT. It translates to CASSPIAGGDPWADTQYF.

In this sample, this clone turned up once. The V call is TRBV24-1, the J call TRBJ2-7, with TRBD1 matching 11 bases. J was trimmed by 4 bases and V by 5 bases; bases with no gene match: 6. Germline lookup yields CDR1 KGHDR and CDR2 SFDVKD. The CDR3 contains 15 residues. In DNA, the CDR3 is TGTGCCACCAGTGCCTCCGGGACAGGGGGTTACGAGCAGTACTTC. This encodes CATSASGTGGYEQYF.

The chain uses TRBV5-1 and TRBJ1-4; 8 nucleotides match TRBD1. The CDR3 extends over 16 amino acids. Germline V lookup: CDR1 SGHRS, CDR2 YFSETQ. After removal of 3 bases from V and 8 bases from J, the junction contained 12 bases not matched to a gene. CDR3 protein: CASSSYSNRGNEKLFF. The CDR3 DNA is TGCGCCAGCAGCTCATATTCAAACAGGGGGAACGAAAAACTGTTTTTT.

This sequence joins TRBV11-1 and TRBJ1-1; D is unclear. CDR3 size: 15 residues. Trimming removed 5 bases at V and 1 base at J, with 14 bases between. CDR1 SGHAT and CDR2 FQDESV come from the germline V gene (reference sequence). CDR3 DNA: TGTGCCAGCAGCCCGCGGGAGGTGGGGAACACTGAAGCTTTCTTT. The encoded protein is CASSPREVGNTEAFF.

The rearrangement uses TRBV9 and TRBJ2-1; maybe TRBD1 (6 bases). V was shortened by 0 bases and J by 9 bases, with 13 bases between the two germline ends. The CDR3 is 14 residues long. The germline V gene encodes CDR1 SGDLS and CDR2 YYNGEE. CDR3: CASSVGGRGIEQFF. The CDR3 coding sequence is TGTGCCAGCAGCGTAGGGGGAAGGGGGATTGAGCAGTTCTTC.

The CDR3 nucleotides are TGTGCCAGCAGCCCCCGGACTAGCGGTTCGAACACCGGGGAGCTGTTTTTT. Protein product: CASSPRTSGSNTGELFF. The chain recombines TRBV7-2 with TRBJ2-2; 10 nucleotides match TRBD2. The CDR3 covers 17 residues. The germline V gene has CDR1 SGHTA and CDR2 FQGNSA. The J segment lost 0 bases and the V segment lost 5 bases, leaving 6 bases of the junction unmatched.

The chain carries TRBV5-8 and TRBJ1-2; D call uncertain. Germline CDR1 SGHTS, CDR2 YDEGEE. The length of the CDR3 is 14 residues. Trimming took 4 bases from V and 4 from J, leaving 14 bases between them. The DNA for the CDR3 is TGTGCCAGCAGCCCCGGGCGGGAGAGCTATGGCTACACCTTC. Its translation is CASSPGRESYGYTF. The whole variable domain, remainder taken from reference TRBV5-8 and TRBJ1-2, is EAGVTQSPTHLIKTRGQQATLRCSPISGHTSVYWYQQALGLGLQFLLWYDEGEERNRGNFPPRFSGRQFPNYSSELNVNALELEDSALYLCASSPGRESYGYTFGSGTRLTVV.

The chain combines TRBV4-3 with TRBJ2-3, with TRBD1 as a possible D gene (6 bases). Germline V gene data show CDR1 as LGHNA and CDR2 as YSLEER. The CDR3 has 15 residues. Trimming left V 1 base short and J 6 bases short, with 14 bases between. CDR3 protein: CASSQGGLTGDTQYF. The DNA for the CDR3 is TGCGCCAGCAGCCAAGGGGGGCTAACGGGGGATACGCAGTATTTT.

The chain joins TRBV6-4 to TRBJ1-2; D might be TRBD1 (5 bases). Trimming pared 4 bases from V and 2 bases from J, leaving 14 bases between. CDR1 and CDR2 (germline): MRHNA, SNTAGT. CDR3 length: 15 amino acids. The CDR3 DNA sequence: TGTGCCAGCAGTGCCTCTCCCGCAGGGAACTATGGCTACACCTTC. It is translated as CASSASPAGNYGYTF.

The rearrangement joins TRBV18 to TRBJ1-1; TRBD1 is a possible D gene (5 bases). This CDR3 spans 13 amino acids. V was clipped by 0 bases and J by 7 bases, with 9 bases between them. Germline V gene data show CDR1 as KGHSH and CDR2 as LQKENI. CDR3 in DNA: TGTGCCAGCTCACCACCGGGGCGGTTTGAAGCTTTCTTT. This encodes CASSPPGRFEAFF.

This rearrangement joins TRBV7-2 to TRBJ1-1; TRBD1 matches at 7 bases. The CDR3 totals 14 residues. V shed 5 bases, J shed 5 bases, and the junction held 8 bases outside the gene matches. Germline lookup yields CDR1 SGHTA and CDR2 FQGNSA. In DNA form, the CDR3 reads TGTGCCAGCAGCCTCACAGGGGTAGGGACTGAAGCTTTCTTT. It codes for CASSLTGVGTEAFF.

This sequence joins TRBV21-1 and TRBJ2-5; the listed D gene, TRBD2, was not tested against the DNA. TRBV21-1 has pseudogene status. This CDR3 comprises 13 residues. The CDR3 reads CASSEEVGETQYF. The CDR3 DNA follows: TGTGCCAGCAGCGAGGAGGTCGGGGAGACCCAGTACTTC.

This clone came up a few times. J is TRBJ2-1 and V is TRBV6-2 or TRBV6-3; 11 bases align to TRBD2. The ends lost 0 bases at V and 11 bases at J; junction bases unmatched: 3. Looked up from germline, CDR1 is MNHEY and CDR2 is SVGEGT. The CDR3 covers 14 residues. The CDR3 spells CASSYSSGGAQQFF. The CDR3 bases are TGTGCCAGCAGTTACTCTAGCGGGGGGGCCCAGCAGTTCTTC.

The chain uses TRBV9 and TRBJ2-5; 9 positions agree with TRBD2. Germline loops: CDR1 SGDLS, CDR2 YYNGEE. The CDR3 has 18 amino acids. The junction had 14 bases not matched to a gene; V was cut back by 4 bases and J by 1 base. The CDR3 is CASSSSTGGGRGQETQYF. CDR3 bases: TGTGCCAGCAGCTCCTCAACCGGTGGCGGGAGGGGCCAAGAGACCCAGTACTTC. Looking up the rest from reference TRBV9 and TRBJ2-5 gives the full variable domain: DSGVTQTPKHLITATGQRVTLRCSPRSGDLSVYWYQQSLDQGLQFLIQYYNGEERAKGNILERFSAQQFPDLHSELNLSSLELGDSALYFCASSSSTGGGRGQETQYFGPGTRLLVL.

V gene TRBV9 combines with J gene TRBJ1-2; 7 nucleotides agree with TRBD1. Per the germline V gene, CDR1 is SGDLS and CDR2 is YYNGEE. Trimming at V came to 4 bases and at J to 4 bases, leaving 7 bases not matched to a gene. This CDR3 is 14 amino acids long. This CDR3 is CASSLPTGPYGYTF. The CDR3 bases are TGTGCCAGCAGCCTTCCGACAGGGCCCTATGGCTACACCTTC.

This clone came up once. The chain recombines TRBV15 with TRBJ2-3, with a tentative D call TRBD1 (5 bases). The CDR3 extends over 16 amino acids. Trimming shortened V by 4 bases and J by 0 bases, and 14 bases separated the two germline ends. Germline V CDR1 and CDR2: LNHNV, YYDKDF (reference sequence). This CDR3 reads CATSTRQSTSTDTQYF. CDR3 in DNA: TGTGCCACCAGCACCCGACAGAGTACTAGCACAGATACGCAGTATTTT.

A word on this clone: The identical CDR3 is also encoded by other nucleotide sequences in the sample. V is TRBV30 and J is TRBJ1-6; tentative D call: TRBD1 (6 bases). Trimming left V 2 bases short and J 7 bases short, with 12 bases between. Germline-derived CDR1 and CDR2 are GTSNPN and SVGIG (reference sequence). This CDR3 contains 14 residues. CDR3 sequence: CAWSPGTLNSPLHF. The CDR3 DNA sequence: TGTGCCTGGAGTCCCGGGACACTCAATTCACCCCTCCACTTT.

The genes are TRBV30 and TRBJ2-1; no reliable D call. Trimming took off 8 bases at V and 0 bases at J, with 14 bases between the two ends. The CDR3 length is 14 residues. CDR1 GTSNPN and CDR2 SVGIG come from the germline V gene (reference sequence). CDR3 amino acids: CALRRPSSYNEQFF. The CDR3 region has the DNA TGTGCCCTGAGGCGTCCGAGCTCCTACAATGAGCAGTTCTTC.

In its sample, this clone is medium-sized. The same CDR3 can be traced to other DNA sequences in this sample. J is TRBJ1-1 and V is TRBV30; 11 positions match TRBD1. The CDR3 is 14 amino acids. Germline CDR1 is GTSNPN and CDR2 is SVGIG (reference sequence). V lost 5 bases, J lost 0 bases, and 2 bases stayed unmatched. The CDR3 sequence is CAWGTGGLNTEAFF. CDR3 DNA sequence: TGTGCCTGGGGGACAGGGGGGCTGAACACTGAAGCTTTCTTT.

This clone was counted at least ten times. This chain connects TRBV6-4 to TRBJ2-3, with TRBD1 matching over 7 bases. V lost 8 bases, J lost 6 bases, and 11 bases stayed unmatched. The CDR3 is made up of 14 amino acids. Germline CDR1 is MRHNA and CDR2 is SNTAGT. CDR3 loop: CASSEGAEGDTQYF. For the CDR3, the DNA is TGTGCCAGCTCTGAGGGGGCTGAGGGGGATACGCAGTATTTT.